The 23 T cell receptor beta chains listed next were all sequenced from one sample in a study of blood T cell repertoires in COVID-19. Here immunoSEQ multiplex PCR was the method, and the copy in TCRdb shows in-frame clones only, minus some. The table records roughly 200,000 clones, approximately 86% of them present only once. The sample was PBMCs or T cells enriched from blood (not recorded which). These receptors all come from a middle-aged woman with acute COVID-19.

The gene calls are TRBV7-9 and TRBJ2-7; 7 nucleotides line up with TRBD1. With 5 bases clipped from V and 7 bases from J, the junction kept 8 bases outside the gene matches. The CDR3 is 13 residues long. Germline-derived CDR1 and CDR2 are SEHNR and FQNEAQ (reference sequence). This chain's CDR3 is CASSPGDREEQYF. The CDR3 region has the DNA TGTGCCAGCAGCCCAGGCGACAGGGAGGAGCAGTACTTC.

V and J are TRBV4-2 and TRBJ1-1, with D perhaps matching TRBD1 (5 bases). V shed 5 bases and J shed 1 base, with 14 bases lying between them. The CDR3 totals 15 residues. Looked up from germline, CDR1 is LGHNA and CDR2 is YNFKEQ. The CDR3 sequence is CASSAQTTENTEAFF. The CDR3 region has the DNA TGTGCCAGCAGCGCCCAAACGACAGAGAACACTGAAGCTTTCTTT.

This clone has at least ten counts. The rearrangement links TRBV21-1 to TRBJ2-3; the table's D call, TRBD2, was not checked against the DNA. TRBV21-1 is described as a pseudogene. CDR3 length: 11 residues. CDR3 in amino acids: CASSGVRGWSF. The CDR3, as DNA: TGTGCCAGCAGCGGGGTGCGGGGGTGGAGTTTT.

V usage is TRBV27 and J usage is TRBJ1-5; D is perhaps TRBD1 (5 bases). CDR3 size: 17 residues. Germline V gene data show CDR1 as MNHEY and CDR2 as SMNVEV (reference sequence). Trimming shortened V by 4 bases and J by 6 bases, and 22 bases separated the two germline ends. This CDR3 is CASSYYSVPQGGQPQHF. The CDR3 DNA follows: TGTGCCAGCAGTTACTATTCAGTCCCCCAGGGCGGTCAGCCCCAGCATTTT.

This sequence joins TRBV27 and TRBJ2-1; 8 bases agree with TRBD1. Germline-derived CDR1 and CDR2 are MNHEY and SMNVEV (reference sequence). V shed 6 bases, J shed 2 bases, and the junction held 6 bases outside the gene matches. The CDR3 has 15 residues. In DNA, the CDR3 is TGTGCCAGCAGCAGGGGGCGGGGAACCTACAATGAGCAGTTCTTC. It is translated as CASSRGRGTYNEQFF.

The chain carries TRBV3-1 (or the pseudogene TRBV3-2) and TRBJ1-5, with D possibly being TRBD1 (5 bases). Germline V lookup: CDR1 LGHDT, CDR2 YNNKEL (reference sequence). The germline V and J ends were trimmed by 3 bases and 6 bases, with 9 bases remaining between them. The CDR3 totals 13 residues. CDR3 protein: CASSQGRSQPQHF. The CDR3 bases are TGTGCCAGCAGCCAGGGGCGGAGTCAGCCCCAGCATTTT.

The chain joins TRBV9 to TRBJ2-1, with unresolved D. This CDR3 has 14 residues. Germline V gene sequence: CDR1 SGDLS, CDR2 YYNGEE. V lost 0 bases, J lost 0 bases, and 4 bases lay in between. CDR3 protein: CASSVATSYNEQFF. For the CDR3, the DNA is TGTGCCAGCAGCGTAGCTACCTCCTACAATGAGCAGTTCTTC.

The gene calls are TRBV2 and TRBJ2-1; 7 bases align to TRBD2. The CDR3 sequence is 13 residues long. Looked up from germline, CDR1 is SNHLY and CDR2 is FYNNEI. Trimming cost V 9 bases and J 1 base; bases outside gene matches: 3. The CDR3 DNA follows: TGTGCCAGAGCTAGCGGTTCCTACAATGAGCAGTTCTTC. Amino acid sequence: CARASGSYNEQFF.

The CDR3 sequence: CASSFRQREETQYF. The DNA of the CDR3 is TGTGCCAGCAGCTTTCGACAGAGAGAAGAGACCCAGTACTTC. This chain connects TRBV5-4 to TRBJ2-5, with D maybe TRBD1 (5 bases). The CDR3 is 14 residues long. With 2 bases removed from V and 3 bases from J, the gap between germline ends came to 11 bases. The germline V gene encodes CDR1 SGHNT and CDR2 YYREEE (reference sequence).

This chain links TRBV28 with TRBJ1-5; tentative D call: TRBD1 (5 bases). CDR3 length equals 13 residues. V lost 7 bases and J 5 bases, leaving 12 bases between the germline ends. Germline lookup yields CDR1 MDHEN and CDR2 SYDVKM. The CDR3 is CASKQGGDQPQHF. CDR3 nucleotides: TGTGCCAGCAAGCAGGGAGGGGATCAGCCCCAGCATTTT.

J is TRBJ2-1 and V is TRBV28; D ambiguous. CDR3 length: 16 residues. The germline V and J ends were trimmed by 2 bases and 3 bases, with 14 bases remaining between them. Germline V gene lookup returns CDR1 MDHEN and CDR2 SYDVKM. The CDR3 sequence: CASSLAVGAYYNEQFF. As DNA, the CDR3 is TGTGCCAGCAGTTTAGCGGTCGGCGCCTACTACAATGAGCAGTTCTTC. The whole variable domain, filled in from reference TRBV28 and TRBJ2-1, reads DVKVTQSSRYLVKRTGEKVFLECVQDMDHENMFWYRQDPGLGLRLIYFSYDVKMKEKGDIPEGYSVSREKKERFSLILESASTNQTSMYLCASSLAVGAYYNEQFFGPGTRLTVL.

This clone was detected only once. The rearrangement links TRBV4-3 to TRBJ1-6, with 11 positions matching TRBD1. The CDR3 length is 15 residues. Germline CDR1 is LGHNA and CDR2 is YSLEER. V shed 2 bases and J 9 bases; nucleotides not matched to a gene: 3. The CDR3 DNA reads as TGCGCCAGCAGCCAATCCGGGACAGGGGGTTCACCCCTCCACTTT. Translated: CASSQSGTGGSPLHF.

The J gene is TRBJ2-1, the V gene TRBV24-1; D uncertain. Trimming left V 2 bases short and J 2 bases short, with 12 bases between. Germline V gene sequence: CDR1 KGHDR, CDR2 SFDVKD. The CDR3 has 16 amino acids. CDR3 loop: CATSDSWASPYNEQFF. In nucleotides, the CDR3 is TGTGCCACCAGTGATTCATGGGCCAGCCCCTACAATGAGCAGTTCTTC.

This CDR3 is CASSVGQVNTGELFF. The CDR3 DNA is TGTGCCAGCAGCGTTGGACAGGTGAACACCGGGGAGCTGTTTTTT. The chain is built from TRBV5-4 and TRBJ2-2; 7 bases fit TRBD1. The J segment lost 1 base and the V segment lost 4 bases, leaving 4 bases of the junction unmatched. Germline V lookup: CDR1 SGHNT, CDR2 YYREEE (reference sequence). This CDR3 is 15 amino acids long.

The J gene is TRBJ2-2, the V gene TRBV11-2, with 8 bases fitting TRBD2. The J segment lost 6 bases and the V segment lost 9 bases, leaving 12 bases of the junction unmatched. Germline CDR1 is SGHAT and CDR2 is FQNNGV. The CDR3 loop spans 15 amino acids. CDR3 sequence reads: CASPHASGGPGELFF. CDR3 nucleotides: TGTGCCAGTCCCCATGCGAGCGGGGGACCCGGGGAGCTGTTTTTT.

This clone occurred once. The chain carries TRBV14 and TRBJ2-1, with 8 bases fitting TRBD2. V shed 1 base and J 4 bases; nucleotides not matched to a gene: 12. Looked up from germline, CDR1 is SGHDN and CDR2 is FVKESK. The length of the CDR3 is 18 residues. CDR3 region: CASSQVVGWGLGYNEQFF. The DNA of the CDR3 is TGTGCCAGCAGCCAAGTCGTGGGGTGGGGACTAGGGTACAATGAGCAGTTCTTC.

Here the CDR3 DNA reads TGCGCCAGCAGCCAAGAGTTGCGGGACTACACCGGGGAGCTGTTTTTT. As protein: CASSQELRDYTGELFF. V usage is TRBV4-3 and J usage is TRBJ2-2; D is perhaps TRBD2 (6 bases). Germline assignment: CDR1 LGHNA and CDR2 YSLEER. Deletions cut 0 bases from V and 3 bases from J, with 11 bases between. The CDR3 contains 16 residues.

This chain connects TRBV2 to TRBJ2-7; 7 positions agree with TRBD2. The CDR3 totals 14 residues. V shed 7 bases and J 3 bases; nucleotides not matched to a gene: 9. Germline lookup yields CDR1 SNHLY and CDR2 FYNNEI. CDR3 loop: CASNDASGRYEQYF. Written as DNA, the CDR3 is TGTGCCAGCAATGACGCTAGCGGACGCTACGAGCAGTACTTC.

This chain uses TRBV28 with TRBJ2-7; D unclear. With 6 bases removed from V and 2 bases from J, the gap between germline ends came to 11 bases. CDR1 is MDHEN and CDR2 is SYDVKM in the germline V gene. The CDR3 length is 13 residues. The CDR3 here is CASRGDATYEQYF. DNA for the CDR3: TGTGCCAGCAGGGGCGACGCTACCTACGAGCAGTACTTC.

CDR3 coding DNA: TGTGCCAGCAGTTTGGAGCCTTGGGGACAGGGTGGTGGCTACACCTTC. It translates to CASSLEPWGQGGGYTF. The genes are TRBV27 and TRBJ1-2; 9 positions agree with TRBD1. Per germline, CDR1 MNHEY and CDR2 SMNVEV (reference sequence). Losses at the gene ends were 3 bases for V and 7 bases for J; bases not matched to a gene: 12. The CDR3 is 16 residues long.

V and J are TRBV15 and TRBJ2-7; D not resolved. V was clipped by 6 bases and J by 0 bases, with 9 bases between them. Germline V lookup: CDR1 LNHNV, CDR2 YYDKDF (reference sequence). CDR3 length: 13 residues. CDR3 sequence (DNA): TGTGCCACCAGACACCGCGGCTCCTACGAGCAGTACTTC. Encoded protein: CATRHRGSYEQYF.

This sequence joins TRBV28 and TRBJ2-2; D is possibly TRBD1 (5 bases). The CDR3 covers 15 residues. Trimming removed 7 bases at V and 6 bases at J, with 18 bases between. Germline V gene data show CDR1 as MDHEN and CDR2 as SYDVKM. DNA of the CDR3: TGTGCCAGCACCCGTTCAGGGCTTCATTCCGGGGAGCTGTTTTTT. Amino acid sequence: CASTRSGLHSGELFF.

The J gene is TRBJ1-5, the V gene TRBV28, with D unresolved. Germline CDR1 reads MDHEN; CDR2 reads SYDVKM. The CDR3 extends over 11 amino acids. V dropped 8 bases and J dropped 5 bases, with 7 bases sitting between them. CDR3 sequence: CASAGDQPQHF. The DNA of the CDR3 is TGTGCCAGCGCCGGGGATCAGCCCCAGCATTTT.